This is a list of T cell receptor beta chains from one sample in a study of beta chain features in type 1 diabetes. The assay was immunoSEQ multiplex PCR, and TCRdb's table has in-frame clones only and misses some. Of around 160,000 clones listed, 8% to 8.5% are singletons. Material for sequencing was central memory CD4+ T cells from blood. Every receptor here comes from a young woman with type 1 diabetes. The conserved cysteine and the conserved F or W are not part of the CDR3 here.

TRBJ2-3 TRBV7-2 ASSPVGGGTDTQY
TRBJ2-5 TRBV9 ASSVRDSNGETQY
TRBJ2-6 TRBV12-2 ASRLVDRGCSGANVLT
TRBJ2-3 TRBV4-3 ASSQVPSGRSSTDTQY
TRBJ2-3 TRBV5-4 ASSLQGGDTQY
TRBJ2-5 TRBV7-8 ASSFGTAETQY
TRBJ2-7 TRBV5-4 ASSPQGTGRYEQY
TRBJ2-6 TRBV5-1 ASGWEGRRANVLT
TRBJ2-7 TRBV18 ASSPNRGYEQY
TRBJ2-1 TRBV2 ASSPSGSLMTEQF
TRBJ2-7 TRBV11-2 ASSPTSGKYEQY
TRBJ2-1 TRBV27 ASSSVGGRYNEQF
TRBJ2-1 TRBV11-3 ASSPPGGAYNEQF
TRBJ1-6 TRBV19 ASSKENNSPLH
TRBJ2-7 TRBV11-2 ASSFGTGSYEQY
TRBJ2-1 TRBV6-6 ASRDTRAYNEQF
TRBJ2-3 TRBV7-8 ASSRLGSTLHTDTQY
TRBJ2-3 TRBV5-6 ASSLQGSTDTQY
TRBJ1-3 TRBV6-5 ASSYSNRGNTIY
TRBJ2-7 TRBV5-4 ASSQDRIGYEQY
TRBJ2-5 TRBV5-4 ASSLSGIREATQY
TRBJ1-5 TRBV28 ASLSAAQGQPQH
TRBJ1-2 TRBV14 ASSQNTPTGYT
TRBJ2-5 TRBV5-1 ASSLNGAGHQETQY
TRBJ2-7 TRBV5-4 ATGRESTYEQY
TRBJ1-2 TRBV5-1 ASSLADRGEDYGYT
TRBJ2-5 TRBV7-9 ASRRTGEGETQY
TRBJ1-1 TRBV11-3 ASKPDSKNTEAF
TRBJ2-7 TRBV6-5 ASSSTSGGDYEQY
TRBJ1-2 TRBV20-1 SVYRAWGYT
TRBJ1-2 TRBV5-1 ASSLTVTGSLYGYT
TRBJ2-7 TRBV18 ASSPGDMSSYEQY
TRBJ2-3 TRBV11-2 ASSPIGQTDTQY
TRBJ1-1 TRBV18 ASSPLKGTEGTEAF
TRBJ2-3 TRBV9 ASSALSGGDTQY
TRBJ1-1 TRBV5-4 ASSLVAELGGTEAF
TRBJ2-2 TRBV5-1 ASSLDTTNTGELF
TRBJ1-5 TRBV6-5 ASRTGTGQPQH
TRBJ2-3 TRBV2 ASRQGLEAASDTQY
TRBJ1-1 TRBV11-2 ASSWGGVGTEAF
TRBJ2-7 TRBV18 ASSIDRAPYEQY
TRBJ2-7 TRBV5-1 ASSLDRAYEQY
TRBJ1-3 TRBV6-1 ASRTGPISGNTIY
TRBJ1-2 TRBV5-6 ASSLKGGGGYT
TRBJ2-1 TRBV20-1 SARDRQEQF